These T cell receptor beta chains were read from a single sample in a study of T cell repertoires in cytomegalovirus infection. MiXCR was run by TCRdb on the reads, yielding one entry per CDR3 protein. The sample comprises 80,000 to 130,000 distinct CDR3 sequences, around 22% of which are singletons, and around 42% rests with the top ten. The specimen sequenced was CD8+ T cells from PBMCs. These receptors came from a human donor in good health (CMV status not recorded). Some clones in this sample may be carry-over from other donors' samples. Each CDR3 is given with its conserved first and last residue. D genes are given only for firm matches. The listing skips clone size in some rows; elsewhere it reads once, few, many or a size class.

size	V	D	J	CDR3	DNA
-	TRBV5-4	-	TRBJ2-1	CASSFSKGNEQFF	TGTGCCAGCAGCTTCTCAAAGGGGAATGAGCAGTTCTTC
few	TRBV30	TRBD1	TRBJ2-7	CAWETGGVYEQYF	TGTGCCTGGGAGACAGGGGGAGTTTACGAGCAGTACTTC
many	TRBV12-3/TRBV12-4	-	TRBJ1-6	CASSHIGPLDNSPLHF	TGTGCCAGCAGCCATATAGGACCGCTGGATAATTCACCCCTCCACTTT
-	TRBV19	TRBD1	TRBJ2-7	CASSSGQGAFYEQYF	TGTGCCAGTAGTTCGGGACAGGGGGCTTTCTACGAGCAGTACTTC
-	TRBV19	-	TRBJ1-1	CASSIRIGDDRKVSGRETEAFF	TGTGCCAGTAGTATAAGGATCGGGGATGACAGGAAGGTTTCTGGTCGGGAGACTGAAGCTTTCTTT
-	TRBV30	TRBD1	TRBJ1-1	CAWSDLTGANTEAFF	TGTGCCTGGAGTGATTTAACAGGGGCGAACACTGAAGCTTTCTTT
-	TRBV15	-	TRBJ2-7	CATSRTDFYEQYF	TGTGCCACCAGCAGAACGGACTTCTACGAGCAGTACTTC
few	TRBV28	TRBD1	TRBJ2-7	CASSPPQGVISYEQYF	TGTGCCAGCAGCCCCCCGCAGGGGGTTATATCCTACGAGCAGTACTTC
many	TRBV5-1	-	TRBJ2-4	CASSLDPGERRNIQYF	TGCGCCAGCAGCTTGGACCCGGGGGAAAGGAGAAACATTCAGTACTTC
-	TRBV5-1	TRBD1	TRBJ1-5	CASSITGDPNQPQHF	TGCGCCAGCAGCATAACAGGGGACCCCAATCAGCCCCAGCATTTT
many	TRBV5-1	TRBD1	TRBJ2-2	CASSEGANEVNTGELFF	TGCGCCAGCTCCGAGGGGGCAAACGAGGTGAACACCGGGGAGCTGTTTTTT
many	TRBV7-2	TRBD2	TRBJ2-7	CASSLDPSGRDEQYF	TGTGCCAGCAGCTTAGACCCTAGCGGGCGGGACGAGCAGTACTTC
few	TRBV2	TRBD1	TRBJ1-2	CASSEIQGEANYGYTF	TGTGCCAGCAGTGAAATCCAGGGGGAAGCTAACTATGGCTACACCTTC
few	TRBV5-6	TRBD2	TRBJ2-1	CASSPMGGGRANEQFF	TGTGCCAGCAGCCCCATGGGAGGCGGGAGGGCGAATGAGCAGTTCTTC
-	TRBV29-1	TRBD1	TRBJ2-1	CSVEGQPNEQFF	TGCAGCGTTGAGGGACAGCCTAATGAGCAGTTCTTC
many	TRBV7-2	TRBD1	TRBJ1-2	CASSLGGQGYGYTF	TGTGCCAGCAGCTTAGGGGGACAGGGCTATGGCTACACCTTC
many	TRBV7-6	-	TRBJ2-1	CASSLASGASYNEQFF	TGTGCCAGCAGCTTAGCATCAGGGGCATCCTACAATGAGCAGTTCTTC
-	TRBV28	-	TRBJ2-3	CASSEQNTDTQYF	TGTGCCAGCAGCGAACAGAACACAGATACGCAGTATTTT
many	TRBV7-2	-	TRBJ2-5	CASSLAWGGARWQETQYF	TGTGCCAGCAGCTTAGCATGGGGGGGGGCCAGGTGGCAAGAGACCCAGTACTTC
few	TRBV20-1	-	TRBJ1-1	CSASGGSYTEAFF	TGCAGTGCTAGCGGGGGCTCGTACACTGAAGCTTTCTTT
few	TRBV5-4	-	TRBJ2-7	CASSFASGKEQYF	TGTGCCAGCAGCTTTGCTTCAGGGAAGGAGCAGTACTTC
-	TRBV4-3	-	TRBJ1-6	CASSQDLGNSPLHF	TGCGCCAGCAGCCAAGATTTAGGGAATTCACCCCTCCACTTT